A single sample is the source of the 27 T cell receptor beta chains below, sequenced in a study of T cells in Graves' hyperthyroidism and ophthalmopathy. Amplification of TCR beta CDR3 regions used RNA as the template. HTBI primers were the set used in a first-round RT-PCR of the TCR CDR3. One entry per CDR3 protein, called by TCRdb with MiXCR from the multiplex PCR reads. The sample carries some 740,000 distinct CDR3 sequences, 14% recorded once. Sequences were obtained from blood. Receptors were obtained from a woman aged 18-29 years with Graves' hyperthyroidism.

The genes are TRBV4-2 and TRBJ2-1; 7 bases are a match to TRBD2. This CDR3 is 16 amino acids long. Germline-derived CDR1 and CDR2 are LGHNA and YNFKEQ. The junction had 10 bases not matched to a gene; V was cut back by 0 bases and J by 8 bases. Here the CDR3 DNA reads TGTGCCAGCAGCCAAGAGCTGGGAAAGCGGGAACATGAGCAGTTCTTC. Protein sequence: CASSQELGKREHEQFF.

The CDR3 sequence is CAWRGQGASYEQYF. The CDR3 DNA follows: TGTGCCTGGAGAGGGCAGGGGGCTTCCTACGAGCAGTACTTC. The chain is built from TRBV30 and TRBJ2-7; 8 nucleotides align to TRBD1. Trimming removed 3 bases from V and 1 base from J; junction bases left unmatched: 5. CDR3 length: 14 amino acids. The germline V gene encodes CDR1 GTSNPN and CDR2 SVGIG (reference sequence).

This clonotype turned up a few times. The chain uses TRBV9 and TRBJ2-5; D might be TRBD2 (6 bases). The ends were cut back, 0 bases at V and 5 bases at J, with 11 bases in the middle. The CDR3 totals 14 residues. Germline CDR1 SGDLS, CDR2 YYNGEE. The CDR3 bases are TGTGCCAGCAGCGTAGATTTACGGGAGGAGACCCAGTACTTC. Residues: CASSVDLREETQYF.

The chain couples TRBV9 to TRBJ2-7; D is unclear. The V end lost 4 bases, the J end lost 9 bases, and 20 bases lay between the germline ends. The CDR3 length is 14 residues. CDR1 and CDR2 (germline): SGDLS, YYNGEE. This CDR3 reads CASSPAATKTVQYF. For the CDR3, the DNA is TGTGCCAGCAGCCCGGCGGCTACCAAAACTGTGCAGTACTTC.

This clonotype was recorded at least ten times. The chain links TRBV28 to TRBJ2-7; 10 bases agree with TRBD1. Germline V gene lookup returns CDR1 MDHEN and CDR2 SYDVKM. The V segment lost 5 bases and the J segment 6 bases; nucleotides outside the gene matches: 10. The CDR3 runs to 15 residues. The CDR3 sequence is CASSPNGQGGLEQYF. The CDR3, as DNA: TGTGCCAGCAGTCCAAACGGACAGGGGGGGCTCGAGCAGTACTTC.

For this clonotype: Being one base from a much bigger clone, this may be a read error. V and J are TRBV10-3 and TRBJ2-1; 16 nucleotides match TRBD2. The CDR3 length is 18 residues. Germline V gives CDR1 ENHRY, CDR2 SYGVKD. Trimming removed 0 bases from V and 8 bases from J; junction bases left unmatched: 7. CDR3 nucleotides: TGTGCCATCAGTGAGTCGGGACTAGCGGGAGGGCCGAGTGATGAGCAGTTCTTC. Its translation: CAISESGLAGGPSDEQFF.

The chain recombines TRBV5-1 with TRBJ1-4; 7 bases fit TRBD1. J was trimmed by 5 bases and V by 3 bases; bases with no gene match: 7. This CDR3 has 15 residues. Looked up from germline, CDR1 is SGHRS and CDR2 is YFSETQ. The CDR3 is CASSSGGQLNEKLFF. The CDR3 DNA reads TGCGCCAGCAGCTCGGGGGGACAGTTAAATGAAAAACTGTTTTTT. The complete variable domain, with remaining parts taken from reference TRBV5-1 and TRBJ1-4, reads KAGVTQTPRYLIKTRGQQVTLSCSPISGHRSVSWYQQTPGQGLQFLFEYFSETQRNKGNFPGRFSGRQFSNSRSEMNVSTLELGDSALYLCASSSGGQLNEKLFFGSGTQLSVL.

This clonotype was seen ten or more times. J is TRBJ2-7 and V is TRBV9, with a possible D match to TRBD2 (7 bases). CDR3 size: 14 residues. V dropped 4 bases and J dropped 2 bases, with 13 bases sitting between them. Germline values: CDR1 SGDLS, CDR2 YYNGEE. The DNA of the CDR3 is TGTGCCAGCAGCCTCCGAGGGGGGGCCTACGAGCAGTACTTC. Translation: CASSLRGGAYEQYF.

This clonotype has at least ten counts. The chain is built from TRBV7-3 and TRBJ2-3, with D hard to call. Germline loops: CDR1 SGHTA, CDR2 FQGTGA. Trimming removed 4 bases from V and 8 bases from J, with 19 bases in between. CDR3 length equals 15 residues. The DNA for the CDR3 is TGTGCCAGCAGCTACAATCCACAATCCGGTGGTACGCAGTATTTT. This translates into CASSYNPQSGGTQYF.

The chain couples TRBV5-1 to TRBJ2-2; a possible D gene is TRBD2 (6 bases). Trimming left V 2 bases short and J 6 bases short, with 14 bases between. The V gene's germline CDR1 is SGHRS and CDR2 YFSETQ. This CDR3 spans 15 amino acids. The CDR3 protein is CASSFGGGDPGELFF. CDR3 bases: TGCGCCAGCAGCTTCGGAGGAGGGGACCCCGGGGAGCTGTTTTTT. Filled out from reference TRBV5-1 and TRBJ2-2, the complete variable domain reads KAGVTQTPRYLIKTRGQQVTLSCSPISGHRSVSWYQQTPGQGLQFLFEYFSETQRNKGNFPGRFSGRQFSNSRSEMNVSTLELGDSALYLCASSFGGGDPGELFFGEGSRLTVL.

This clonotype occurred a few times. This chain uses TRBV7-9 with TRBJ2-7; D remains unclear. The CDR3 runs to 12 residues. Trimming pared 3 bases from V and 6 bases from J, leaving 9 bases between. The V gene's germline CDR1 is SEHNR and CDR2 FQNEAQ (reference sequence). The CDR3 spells CASSFLMVEQYF. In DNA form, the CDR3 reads TGTGCCAGCAGCTTTCTTATGGTCGAGCAGTACTTC.

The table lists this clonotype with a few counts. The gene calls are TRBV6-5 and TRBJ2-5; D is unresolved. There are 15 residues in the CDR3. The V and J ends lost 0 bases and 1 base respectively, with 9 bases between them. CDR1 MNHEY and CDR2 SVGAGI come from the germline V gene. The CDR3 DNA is TGTGCCAGCAGTTACTCGTTACAGAGCCAAGAGACCCAGTACTTC. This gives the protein CASSYSLQSQETQYF.

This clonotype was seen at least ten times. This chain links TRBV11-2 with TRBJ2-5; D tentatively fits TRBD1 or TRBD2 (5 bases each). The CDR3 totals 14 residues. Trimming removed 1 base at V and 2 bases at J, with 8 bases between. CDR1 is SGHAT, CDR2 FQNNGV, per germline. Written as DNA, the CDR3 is TGTGCCAGCAGCTTAGTTTGGGGGCAAGAGACCCAGTACTTC. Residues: CASSLVWGQETQYF.

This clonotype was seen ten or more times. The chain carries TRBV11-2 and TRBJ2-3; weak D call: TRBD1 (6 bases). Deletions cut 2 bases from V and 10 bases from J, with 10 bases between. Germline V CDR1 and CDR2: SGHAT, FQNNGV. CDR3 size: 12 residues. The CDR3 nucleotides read TGTGCCAGCAGCTTACAGGGGCGTTCGCAGTATTTT. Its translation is CASSLQGRSQYF.

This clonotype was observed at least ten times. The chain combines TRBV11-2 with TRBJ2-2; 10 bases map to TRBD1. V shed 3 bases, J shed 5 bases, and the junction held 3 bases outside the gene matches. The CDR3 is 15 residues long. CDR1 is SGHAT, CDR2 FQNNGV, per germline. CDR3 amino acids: CASSFDRGQTGELFF. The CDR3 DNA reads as TGTGCCAGCAGCTTCGACAGGGGGCAAACCGGGGAGCTGTTTTTT.

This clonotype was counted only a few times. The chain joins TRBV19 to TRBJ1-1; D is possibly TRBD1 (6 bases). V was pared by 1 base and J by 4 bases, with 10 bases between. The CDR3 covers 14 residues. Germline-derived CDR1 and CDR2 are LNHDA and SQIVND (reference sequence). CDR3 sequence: CASSIVGGGTEAFF. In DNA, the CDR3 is TGTGCCAGTAGTATAGTAGGGGGAGGCACTGAAGCTTTCTTT.

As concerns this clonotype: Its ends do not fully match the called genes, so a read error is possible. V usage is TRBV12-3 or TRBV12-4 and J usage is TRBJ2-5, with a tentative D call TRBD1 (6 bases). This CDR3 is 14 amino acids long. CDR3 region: CASSLTGNQETQYF. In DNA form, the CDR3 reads TGTGCCAGCAGTTTAACAGGGAACCAGGAGACCCAGTACTTC.

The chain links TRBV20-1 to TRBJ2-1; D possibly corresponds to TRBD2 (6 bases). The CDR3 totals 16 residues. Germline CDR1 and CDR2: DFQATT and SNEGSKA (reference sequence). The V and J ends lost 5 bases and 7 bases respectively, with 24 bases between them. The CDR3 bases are TGCAGTGCTTGTACTCTGACTAGTCTCTCGTTTAATGAGCAGTTCTTC. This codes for CSACTLTSLSFNEQFF.

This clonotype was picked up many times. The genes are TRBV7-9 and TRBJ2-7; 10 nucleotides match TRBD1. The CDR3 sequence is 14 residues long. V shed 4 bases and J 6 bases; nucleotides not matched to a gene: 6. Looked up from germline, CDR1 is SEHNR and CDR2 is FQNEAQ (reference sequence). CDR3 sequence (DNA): TGTGCCAGCAGCTCGACAGGGGGCGAGACCGAGCAGTACTTC. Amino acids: CASSSTGGETEQYF.

The CDR3 protein is CATSDSRPSRGQIYNEQFF. The CDR3, as DNA: TGTGCCACCAGTGATTCGAGGCCGTCACGTGGACAGATTTACAATGAGCAGTTCTTC. V is TRBV24-1 and J is TRBJ2-1, with a weak D call TRBD1 (6 bases). Trimming pared 2 bases from V and 4 bases from J, leaving 23 bases between. There are 19 residues in the CDR3. Germline V CDR1 and CDR2: KGHDR, SFDVKD.

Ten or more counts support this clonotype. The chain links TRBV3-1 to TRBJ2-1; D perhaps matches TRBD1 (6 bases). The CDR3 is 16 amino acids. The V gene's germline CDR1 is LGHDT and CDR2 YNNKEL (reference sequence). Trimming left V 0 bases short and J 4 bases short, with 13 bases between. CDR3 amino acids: CASSQDQGLSYNEQFF. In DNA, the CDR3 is TGTGCCAGCAGCCAAGATCAGGGGCTATCGTACAATGAGCAGTTCTTC.

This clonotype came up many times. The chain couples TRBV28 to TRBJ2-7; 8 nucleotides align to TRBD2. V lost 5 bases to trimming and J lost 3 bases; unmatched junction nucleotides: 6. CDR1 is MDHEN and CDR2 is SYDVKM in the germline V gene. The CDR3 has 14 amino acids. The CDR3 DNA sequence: TGTGCCAGCAGTATTAGCGGGATTATCTACGAGCAGTACTTC. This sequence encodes CASSISGIIYEQYF. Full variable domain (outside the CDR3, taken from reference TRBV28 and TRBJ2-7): DVKVTQSSRYLVKRTGEKVFLECVQDMDHENMFWYRQDPGLGLRLIYFSYDVKMKEKGDIPEGYSVSREKKERFSLILESASTNQTSMYLCASSISGIIYEQYFGPGTRLTVT.

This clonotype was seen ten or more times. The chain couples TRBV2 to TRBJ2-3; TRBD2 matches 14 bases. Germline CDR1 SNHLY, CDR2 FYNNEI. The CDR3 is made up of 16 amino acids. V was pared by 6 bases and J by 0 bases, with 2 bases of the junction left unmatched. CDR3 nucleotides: TGTGCCAGCAGCGGGACTAGCGGGAGAAGCACAGATACGCAGTATTTT. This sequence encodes CASSGTSGRSTDTQYF.

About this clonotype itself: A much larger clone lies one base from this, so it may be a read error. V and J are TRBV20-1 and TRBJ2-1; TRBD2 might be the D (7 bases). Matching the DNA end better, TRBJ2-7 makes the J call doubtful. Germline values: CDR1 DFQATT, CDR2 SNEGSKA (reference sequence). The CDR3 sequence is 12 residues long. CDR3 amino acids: CSALRGGNEQYF. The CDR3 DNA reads TGCAGTGCCCTAAGGGGGGGCAATGAGCAGTACTTC.

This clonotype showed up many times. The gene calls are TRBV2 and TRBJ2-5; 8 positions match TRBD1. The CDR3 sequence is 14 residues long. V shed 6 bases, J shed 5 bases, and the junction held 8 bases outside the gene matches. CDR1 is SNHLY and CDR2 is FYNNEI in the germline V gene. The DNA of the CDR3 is TGTGCCAGCAGCGTCGACAGGGGTGCGGAGACCCAGTACTTC. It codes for CASSVDRGAETQYF.

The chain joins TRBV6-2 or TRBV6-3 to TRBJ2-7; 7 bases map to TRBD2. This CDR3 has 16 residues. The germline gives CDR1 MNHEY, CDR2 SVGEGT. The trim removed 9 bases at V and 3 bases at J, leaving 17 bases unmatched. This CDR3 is CASSLRRLASGYEQYF. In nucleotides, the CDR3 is TGTGCCAGTAGCCTTCGGCGACTAGCATCGGGCTACGAGCAGTACTTC.

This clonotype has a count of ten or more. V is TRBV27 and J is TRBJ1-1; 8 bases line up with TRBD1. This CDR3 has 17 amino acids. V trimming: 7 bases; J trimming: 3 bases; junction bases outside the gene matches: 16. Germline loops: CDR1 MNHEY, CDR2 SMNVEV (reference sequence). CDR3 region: CASMAGWTGRKYTEAFF. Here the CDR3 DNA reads TGTGCCAGCATGGCGGGCTGGACAGGGAGAAAGTACACTGAAGCTTTCTTT.